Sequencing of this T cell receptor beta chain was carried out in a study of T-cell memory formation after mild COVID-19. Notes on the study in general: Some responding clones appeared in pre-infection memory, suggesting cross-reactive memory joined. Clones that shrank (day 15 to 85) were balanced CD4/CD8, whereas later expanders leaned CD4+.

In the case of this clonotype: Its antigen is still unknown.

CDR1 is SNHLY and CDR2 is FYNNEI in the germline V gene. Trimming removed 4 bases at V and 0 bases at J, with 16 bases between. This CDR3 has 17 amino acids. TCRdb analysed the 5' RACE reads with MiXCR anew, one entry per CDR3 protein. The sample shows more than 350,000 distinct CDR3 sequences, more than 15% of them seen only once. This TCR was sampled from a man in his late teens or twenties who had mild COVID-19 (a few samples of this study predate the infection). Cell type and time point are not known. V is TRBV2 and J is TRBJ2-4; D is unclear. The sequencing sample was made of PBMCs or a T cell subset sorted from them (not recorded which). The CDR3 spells CASSVALIGLAKNIQYF. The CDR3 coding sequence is TGTGCCAGCAGTGTGGCCTTGATAGGGCTAGCCAAAAACATTCAGTACTTC.